Each of the 32 T cell receptor beta chains below was sequenced from the same sample in a study of cytomegalovirus exposure and HLA in healthy donors. A multiplex PCR was run with 60 Vbeta primers and 13 Jbeta primers. Sequencing was performed with immunoSEQ multiplex PCR; in TCRdb, only in-frame clones are kept and a portion is missing. The sample yields 150,000 to 200,000 clones, of which the top ten take up 6.5%. The sample comprised PBMCs. The receptors originated from a man in his thirties or forties in good health and CMV-seronegative.

This rearrangement joins TRBV7-7 to TRBJ1-3; 8 nucleotides align to TRBD1. Germline CDR1 is SSHAT and CDR2 is FNYEAQ (reference sequence). The CDR3 extends over 15 amino acids. Trimming cost V 1 base and J 4 bases; bases outside gene matches: 3. This CDR3 is CASSLGTGSGNTIYF. CDR3 bases: TGTGCCAGCAGCTTAGGGACAGGGAGCGGAAACACCATATATTTT. The variable domain in full, completed from reference TRBV7-7 and TRBJ1-3, reads GAGVSQSPRYKVTKRGQDVTLRCDPISSHATLYWYQQALGQGPEFLTYFNYEAQPDKSGLPSDRFSAERPEGSISTLTIQRTEQRDSAMYRCASSLGTGSGNTIYFGEGSWLTVV.

The chain recombines TRBV10-3 with TRBJ2-7; 8 bases fit TRBD2. Germline V gene sequence: CDR1 ENHRY, CDR2 SYGVKD. V was clipped by 0 bases and J by 7 bases; unmatched bases: 8. The CDR3 has 15 amino acids. The CDR3 sequence: CAISESGSGVGEQYF. DNA for the CDR3: TGTGCCATCAGTGAGTCGGGTAGCGGGGTGGGGGAGCAGTACTTC.

The V gene is TRBV11-3, the J gene TRBJ2-7; no reliable D call. The length of the CDR3 is 12 residues. V shed 4 bases and J shed 0 bases, with 4 bases lying between them. CDR1 and CDR2 from the germline V gene are SGHNT and YENEEA. The CDR3 region is CASSSSSYEQYF. The CDR3 DNA reads TGTGCCAGCAGCTCGAGCTCCTACGAGCAGTACTTC.

The rearrangement links TRBV18 to TRBJ1-4, with 7 bases identical to TRBD1. Germline V lookup: CDR1 KGHSH, CDR2 LQKENI. The CDR3 runs 16 residues. V lost 2 bases to trimming and J lost 3 bases; unmatched junction nucleotides: 6. The CDR3 bases are TGTGCCAGCTCACCATCGAACCAGGGGGCTAATGAAAAACTGTTTTTT. Encoded protein: CASSPSNQGANEKLFF. The full variable domain, with the rest looked up from reference TRBV18 and TRBJ1-4, is NAGVMQNPRHLVRRRGQEARLRCSPMKGHSHVYWYRQLPEEGLKFMVYLQKENIIDESGMPKERFSAEFPKEGPSILRIQQVVRGDSAAYFCASSPSNQGANEKLFFGSGTQLSVL.

V gene TRBV19 combines with J gene TRBJ2-7, with 12 nucleotides matching TRBD2. The CDR3 extends over 18 amino acids. J was trimmed by 2 bases and V by 3 bases; bases with no gene match: 11. Per germline, CDR1 LNHDA and CDR2 SQIVND (reference sequence). The DNA of the CDR3 is TGTGCCAGTAGTATGGCGACCGGGACTAGCGGGCCTACCTACGAGCAGTACTTC. Its translation is CASSMATGTSGPTYEQYF.

The chain recombines TRBV15 with TRBJ2-5, with TRBD1 as a possible D gene (6 bases). With the DNA end fitting TRBJ2-7 better, the J assignment may be wrong. The CDR3 is 13 residues long. Per the germline V gene, CDR1 is LNHNV and CDR2 is YYDKDF (reference sequence). CDR3 nucleotides: TGTGCCACCAGCCAGGTGGGGGCGCTCGAGCAGTACTTC. Protein: CATSQVGALEQYF.

The chain joins TRBV29-1 to TRBJ2-2, with D perhaps TRBD2 (6 bases). V gave up 6 bases and J gave up 7 bases, with 21 bases separating them. Germline V gene lookup returns CDR1 SQVTM and CDR2 ANQGSEA. CDR3 length equals 15 residues. The DNA for the CDR3 is TGCAGCGTCCGGCCTGGGGGGTCATTGGTCGGGGAGCTGTTTTTT. It yields the protein CSVRPGGSLVGELFF.

The chain is built from TRBV19 and TRBJ1-4; 11 nucleotides match TRBD1. This CDR3 contains 14 residues. CDR1 and CDR2 (germline): LNHDA, SQIVND (reference sequence). Germline trimming cut 5 bases from V and 8 bases from J; bases unmatched to any gene: 4. CDR3 sequence: CASSGQGAREKLFF. For the CDR3, the DNA is TGTGCCAGTAGTGGACAGGGGGCACGGGAAAAACTGTTTTTT.

The chain is built from TRBV18 and TRBJ2-3; D not resolved. V was pared by 3 bases and J by 4 bases, with 5 bases between. The length of the CDR3 is 12 residues. The V gene's germline CDR1 is KGHSH and CDR2 LQKENI. In DNA form, the CDR3 reads TGTGCCAGCTCACCTTCCGCAGATACGCAGTATTTT. It codes for CASSPSADTQYF.

This sequence joins TRBV27 and TRBJ2-1; D is possibly TRBD1 (6 bases). Trimming shortened V by 6 bases and J by 4 bases, and 13 bases separated the two germline ends. CDR1 and CDR2 (germline): MNHEY, SMNVEV (reference sequence). The CDR3 contains 14 residues. In DNA, the CDR3 is TGTGCCAGCAGCGTTTGGACAGAGTACAATGAGCAGTTCTTC. Translating it yields CASSVWTEYNEQFF.

The V and J genes are TRBV6-5 and TRBJ1-2; D unclear. CDR1 is MNHEY, CDR2 SVGAGI, per germline. V was pared by 0 bases and J by 5 bases, with 13 bases between. This CDR3 spans 15 amino acids. The CDR3 loop is CASSYSAAIEYGYTF. In DNA form, the CDR3 reads TGTGCCAGCAGTTACTCGGCGGCGATTGAGTATGGCTACACCTTC.

The genes are TRBV15 and TRBJ1-3, with 7 bases identical to TRBD1. V shed 0 bases and J 4 bases; nucleotides not matched to a gene: 3. CDR3 length: 15 amino acids. Per the germline V gene, CDR1 is LNHNV and CDR2 is YYDKDF (reference sequence). The chain's CDR3 is CATSRDRGGGNTIYF. As DNA, the CDR3 is TGTGCCACCAGCAGAGATCGAGGGGGCGGAAACACCATATATTTT.

The chain employs TRBV6-1 and TRBJ1-6, with D possibly TRBD1 on 5 matching bases. The CDR3 contains 15 residues. Germline V CDR1 and CDR2: MNHNS, SASEGT. Trimming cost V 10 bases and J 10 bases, with 23 bases left between them. The CDR3 loop reads CATGPRGGLESPLHF. The CDR3 DNA sequence: TGTGCCACAGGGCCCCGGGGAGGTTTAGAATCACCCCTCCACTTT.

V and J are TRBV7-9 and TRBJ2-7; the match to TRBD2 covers 14 bases. The CDR3 extends over 16 amino acids. The V segment lost 3 bases and the J segment 5 bases; nucleotides outside the gene matches: 6. From germline, CDR1 is SEHNR and CDR2 FQNEAQ (reference sequence). CDR3: CASSFRRLAGGNEQYF. The CDR3 nucleotides are TGTGCCAGCAGCTTTAGGCGACTAGCGGGAGGGAACGAGCAGTACTTC.

J is TRBJ1-6 and V is TRBV9, with D hard to call. Deletions cut 0 bases from V and 4 bases from J, with 14 bases between. CDR3 length: 17 amino acids. Germline V CDR1 and CDR2: SGDLS, YYNGEE. The CDR3 protein is CASSVEAGSAYNSPLHF. CDR3 nucleotide sequence: TGTGCCAGCAGCGTAGAGGCAGGTAGCGCATATAATTCACCCCTCCACTTT.

The chain has TRBV7-9 and TRBJ1-2; 9 bases match TRBD1. V dropped 2 bases and J dropped 3; count of bases not matched to a gene: 4. The germline CDR1 and CDR2 sequences are SEHNR and FQNEAQ (reference sequence). The CDR3 is 15 amino acids. CDR3 DNA: TGTGCCAGCAGCTTAAGTGACAGGGGGTACTATGGCTACACCTTC. Encoded protein: CASSLSDRGYYGYTF.

This chain links TRBV15 with TRBJ2-1, with 8 bases fitting TRBD2. Germline assignment: CDR1 LNHNV and CDR2 YYDKDF (reference sequence). There are 16 residues in the CDR3. V lost 8 bases and J lost 2; bases outside the gene matches: 11. CDR3 residues: CATQWEREPPYNEQFF. The CDR3 bases are TGTGCCACCCAGTGGGAGCGGGAGCCCCCCTACAATGAGCAGTTCTTC.

CDR3 DNA: TGTGCCAGCAGCTCCCCTAGTCTAGCGGGGTCCGGGGCCAACGTCCTGACTTTC. This translates into CASSSPSLAGSGANVLTF. The chain couples TRBV7-2 to TRBJ2-6; 9 bases fit TRBD2. V lost 4 bases and J lost 4; bases outside the gene matches: 11. This CDR3 spans 18 amino acids. Germline V lookup: CDR1 SGHTA, CDR2 FQGNSA.

The rearrangement joins TRBV4-2 to TRBJ2-1; the match to TRBD2 covers 9 bases. Germline V gene data show CDR1 as LGHNA and CDR2 as YNFKEQ. The CDR3 sequence is 15 residues long. The trim removed 5 bases at V and 9 bases at J, leaving 11 bases unmatched. Here the CDR3 reads CASSSPERGAGEQFF. DNA of the CDR3: TGTGCCAGCAGCTCCCCGGAGCGGGGGGCGGGTGAGCAGTTCTTC.

The chain carries TRBV10-1 and TRBJ2-2; possibly TRBD2 for D (6 bases). V was cut by 0 bases and J by 1 base, with 9 bases left in between. CDR1 and CDR2 from the germline V gene are WNHNN and SYGVQD (reference sequence). The length of the CDR3 is 16 residues. For the CDR3, the DNA is TGCGCCAGCAGTGAGTCGGGGCGGGGGAACACCGGGGAGCTGTTTTTT. Its protein product is CASSESGRGNTGELFF.

This chain joins TRBV5-1 and TRBJ1-2, with TRBD1 matching 10 bases. Trimming cost V 4 bases and J 5 bases; bases outside gene matches: 8. Germline CDR1 SGHRS, CDR2 YFSETQ. This CDR3 is built from 15 residues. The CDR3 loop is CASSLGGQGEYGYTF. CDR3 DNA: TGCGCCAGCAGCCTGGGAGGACAGGGGGAATATGGCTACACCTTC.

The chain recombines TRBV7-9 with TRBJ2-1; D is uncertain. The CDR3 runs 15 residues. Trimming stripped 1 base from V and 9 bases from J, with 16 bases between. Germline V gene sequence: CDR1 SEHNR, CDR2 FQNEAQ (reference sequence). CDR3 nucleotides: TGTGCCAGCAGCTTAGAGTCGGTGATGCGCGCTGAGCAGTTCTTC. Residues: CASSLESVMRAEQFF. Based on the CDR3 plus reference TRBV7-9 and TRBJ2-1, the full variable domain is DTGVSQNPRHKITKRGQNVTFRCDPISEHNRLYWYRQTLGQGPEFLTYFQNEAQLEKSRLLSDRFSAERPKGSFSTLEIQRTEQGDSAMYLCASSLESVMRAEQFFGPGTRLTVL.

The chain links TRBV25-1 to TRBJ2-5, with TRBD1 as a possible D gene (5 bases). This CDR3 is built from 13 residues. Trimming took 3 bases from V and 3 from J, leaving 8 bases between them. CDR1 and CDR2 (germline): MGHDK, SYGVNS. The CDR3 bases are TGTGCCAGCAGTGAGTCAGGGAAAGAGACCCAGTACTTC. Translated: CASSESGKETQYF.

The chain has TRBV5-6 and TRBJ2-7, with D tentatively TRBD2 (5 bases). Germline V gene data show CDR1 as SGHDT and CDR2 as YYEEEE. The V gene lost 4 bases and the J gene lost 2 bases, with 7 bases spanning the gap. The CDR3 has 12 residues. In nucleotides, the CDR3 is TGTGCCAGCAGCGGGGAGCCCTACGAGCAGTACTTC. Translation: CASSGEPYEQYF.

The gene calls are TRBV4-2 and TRBJ2-1, with TRBD1 matching 9 bases. V was pared by 0 bases and J by 7 bases, with 7 bases of the junction left unmatched. The germline V gene has CDR1 LGHNA and CDR2 YNFKEQ. This CDR3 region has 16 residues. The CDR3 spells CASSQDPHRGLNEQFF. The DNA of the CDR3 is TGTGCCAGCAGCCAAGATCCTCACAGGGGGCTAAATGAGCAGTTCTTC.

The J gene is TRBJ1-5, the V gene TRBV4-1; D ambiguous. V gave up 0 bases and J gave up 5 bases, with 17 bases separating them. Germline-derived CDR1 and CDR2 are MGHRA and YSYEKL. CDR3 length: 17 amino acids. Here the CDR3 reads CASSQDSLPASDQPQHF. CDR3 DNA sequence: TGCGCCAGCAGCCAAGATAGTCTGCCCGCATCTGATCAGCCCCAGCATTTT.

The CDR3 spells CASSLASGVGYTF. DNA of the CDR3: TGTGCCAGCAGCTTAGCATCAGGGGTTGGCTACACCTTC. The V gene is TRBV11-1, the J gene TRBJ1-2; possibly TRBD1 for D (6 bases). Germline-derived CDR1 and CDR2 are SGHAT and FQDESV (reference sequence). CDR3 size: 13 residues. The germline V and J ends were trimmed by 0 bases and 7 bases, with 9 bases remaining between them.

V usage is TRBV6-1 and J usage is TRBJ2-5; D might be TRBD1 (6 bases). Germline lookup yields CDR1 MNHNS and CDR2 SASEGT. The germline V and J ends were trimmed by 0 bases and 5 bases, with 13 bases remaining between them. The CDR3 has 15 residues. CDR3 region: CASSEAPGVGETQYF. CDR3 DNA: TGTGCCAGCAGTGAAGCCCCAGGGGTAGGGGAGACCCAGTACTTC.

The V gene is TRBV5-1, the J gene TRBJ1-6; 7 bases line up with TRBD1. Per the germline V gene, CDR1 is SGHRS and CDR2 is YFSETQ. The ends lost 0 bases at V and 6 bases at J; junction bases unmatched: 6. This CDR3 spans 16 amino acids. This CDR3 is CASSLGDSAANSPLHF. CDR3 bases: TGCGCCAGCAGCTTGGGGGACAGTGCCGCTAATTCACCCCTCCACTTT.

J is TRBJ2-3 and V is TRBV7-9, with a possible D match to TRBD2 (6 bases). V gave up 6 bases and J gave up 2 bases, with 12 bases separating them. The length of the CDR3 is 14 residues. Germline V gene data show CDR1 as SEHNR and CDR2 as FQNEAQ (reference sequence). The CDR3 sequence is CASSRLGLTDTQYF. CDR3 bases: TGTGCCAGCAGTCGACTAGGCCTCACAGATACGCAGTATTTT.

J is TRBJ2-3 and V is TRBV15; 8 nucleotides align to TRBD1. This CDR3 is 15 amino acids long. The V and J ends lost 3 bases and 4 bases, in that order; junction bases with no gene match: 6. CDR1 and CDR2 (germline): LNHNV, YYDKDF (reference sequence). CDR3 coding DNA: TGTGCCACCAGCAGCCGGACAGGGACGGCAGATACGCAGTATTTT. It specifies CATSSRTGTADTQYF.

Notes on this clone: Relative to the germline gene, one junction end is altered; a read error may explain this. At the DNA level, this CDR3 is encoded by other sequences in the same sample as well. This sequence joins TRBV5-1 and TRBJ2-7, with 7 bases fitting TRBD2. The CDR3 loop spans 15 amino acids. The germline V gene has CDR1 SGHRS and CDR2 YFSETQ. In DNA form, the CDR3 reads TGCGCCAGCAGCTCCGGAGCGGGACCCCTGGGTGAGCAGTATTTC. This codes for CASSSGAGPLGEQYF.